This entry lists 16 T cell receptor beta chains sequenced from one sample in a study of blood T cell repertoires in COVID-19 (dated by TCRdb to between 2020 and 2021). The receptor library was made with the immunoSEQ multiplex PCR assay. TCRdb stores this immuneACCESS table with in-frame sequences only. Part of the clones is absent; in the studies checked, under half of the shortfall reflects unresolved V genes, and no reason is known for the rest. For this sample the table gives over 85,000 clones, of which around 90% were detected only once. The top ten clonotypes cover about 5% of the sample. The sample taken for sequencing was peripheral blood. These receptors came from a woman older than 75 with acute or convalescent COVID-19.

This chain uses TRBV5-4 with TRBJ2-5; D gene uncertain. CDR1 is SGHNT and CDR2 is YYREEE in the germline V gene (reference sequence). V was pared by 2 bases and J by 4 bases, with 6 bases between. This CDR3 has 12 residues. CDR3 region: CASSFSGETQYF. DNA for the CDR3: TGTGCCAGCAGCTTTTCAGGAGAGACCCAGTACTTC.

This clone was found a few times. This rearrangement joins TRBV4-1 to TRBJ1-2; no reliable D call. The CDR3 is 13 amino acids. The germline CDR1 and CDR2 sequences are MGHRA and YSYEKL. Trimming pared 0 bases from V and 8 bases from J, leaving 10 bases between. The CDR3 loop is CASSQDLREGYTF. DNA of the CDR3: TGCGCCAGCAGCCAAGATTTGCGGGAGGGCTACACCTTC.

The chain combines TRBV2 with TRBJ1-2; 7 bases are a match to TRBD1. The CDR3 runs to 15 residues. Germline CDR1 is SNHLY and CDR2 is FYNNEI. J was trimmed by 8 bases and V by 5 bases; bases with no gene match: 14. CDR3 loop: CASSFLADRAGGYTF. The CDR3 nucleotides are TGTGCCAGCAGTTTCCTTGCTGACAGGGCGGGAGGCTACACCTTC.

The gene calls are TRBV29-1 and TRBJ1-1; TRBD1 is a possible D gene (5 bases). CDR3 size: 13 residues. Germline V gene lookup returns CDR1 SQVTM and CDR2 ANQGSEA. Between the trimmed V and J ends, which lost 7 bases and 5 bases, there was a span of 17 bases. Here the CDR3 reads CSGGEGIGTEAFF. The CDR3 DNA reads TGCAGCGGCGGGGAGGGGATTGGGACTGAAGCTTTCTTT. The full variable domain, completed using reference TRBV29-1 and TRBJ1-1, is SAVISQKPSRDICQRGTSLTIQCQVDSQVTMMFWYRQQPGQSLTLIATANQGSEATYESGFVIDKFPISRPNLTFSTLTVSNMSPEDSSIYLCSGGEGIGTEAFFGQGTRLTVV.

The chain employs TRBV18 and TRBJ1-2; 7 nucleotides match TRBD1. V lost 2 bases, J lost 5 bases, and 5 bases stayed unmatched. Germline lookup yields CDR1 KGHSH and CDR2 LQKENI. The CDR3 covers 14 residues. CDR3 residues: CASSPAGQEYGYTF. In DNA form, the CDR3 reads TGTGCCAGCTCACCAGCCGGACAGGAATATGGCTACACCTTC.

The rearrangement links TRBV10-3 to TRBJ1-2; no definite D call. There are 13 residues in the CDR3. Germline loops: CDR1 ENHRY, CDR2 SYGVKD. Trimming stripped 2 bases from V and 2 bases from J, with 6 bases between. The CDR3 loop is CAISEGGNYGYTF. In nucleotides, the CDR3 is TGTGCCATCAGTGAGGGCGGCAACTATGGCTACACCTTC.

J is TRBJ2-7 and V is TRBV18; 7 bases line up with TRBD1. Germline trimming cut 3 bases from V and 6 bases from J; bases unmatched to any gene: 2. CDR1 is KGHSH, CDR2 LQKENI, per germline. This CDR3 has 12 amino acids. CDR3 in amino acids: CASSPYRGEQYF. Written as DNA, the CDR3 is TGTGCCAGCTCACCGTACAGGGGCGAGCAGTACTTC.

This clone is a singleton in its sample. The CDR3 bases are TGTGCCAGCAGTGAATCAGGGGATGGAAACACCATATATTTT. It translates to CASSESGDGNTIYF. V and J are TRBV6-1 and TRBJ1-3; tentative D call: TRBD1 (6 bases). Trimming pared 2 bases from V and 3 bases from J, leaving 8 bases between. The CDR3 sequence is 14 residues long. CDR1 is MNHNS and CDR2 is SASEGT in the germline V gene.

The chain joins TRBV6-6 to TRBJ1-2; TRBD1 might be the D (5 bases). The CDR3 runs to 15 residues. Germline V gene data show CDR1 as MNHNY and CDR2 as SVGAGI (reference sequence). Trimming shortened V by 4 bases and J by 4 bases, and 16 bases separated the two germline ends. The CDR3 DNA is TGTGCCAGCAGTTCCAACCGGGACTTATTCTATGGCTACACCTTC. Translation gives CASSSNRDLFYGYTF.

The CDR3, as DNA: TGTGCCAGCAGTCGATTTCTAGGACAGGGAGGCTACACCTTC. Amino acid sequence: CASSRFLGQGGYTF. The chain employs TRBV28 and TRBJ1-2; TRBD1 agrees at 8 bases. With V trimmed by 5 bases and J by 8 bases, 10 bases remained unmatched. The CDR3 has 14 amino acids. Germline lookup yields CDR1 MDHEN and CDR2 SYDVKM.

This clone was detected once. The V call is TRBV19, the J call TRBJ1-4, with D unresolved. V dropped 6 bases and J dropped 0 bases, with 11 bases sitting between them. The CDR3 consists of 15 residues. The germline V gene encodes CDR1 LNHDA and CDR2 SQIVND (reference sequence). The CDR3 loop reads CASSVMSATNEKLFF. DNA for the CDR3: TGTGCCAGTAGCGTTATGTCCGCAACTAATGAAAAACTGTTTTTT.

The chain carries TRBV3-1 (or the pseudogene TRBV3-2) and TRBJ1-1, with 10 positions matching TRBD1. The CDR3 is made up of 13 amino acids. The V gene's germline CDR1 is LGHDT and CDR2 YNNKEL (reference sequence). V gave up 2 bases and J gave up 7 bases; unmatched junction bases: 1. This chain's CDR3 is CASSQRDRGEAFF. CDR3 DNA: TGTGCCAGCAGCCAACGGGACAGGGGTGAAGCTTTCTTT.

This chain joins TRBV6-2 or TRBV6-3 and TRBJ1-1, with 9 nucleotides matching TRBD1. This CDR3 is 16 amino acids long. With V trimmed by 2 bases and J by 5 bases, 9 bases remained unmatched. From germline, CDR1 is MNHEY and CDR2 SVGEGT. This CDR3 is CASSYPTGTGKTEAFF. The CDR3 DNA is TGTGCCAGCAGTTACCCCACCGGGACAGGGAAGACTGAAGCTTTCTTT.

V is TRBV6-5 and J is TRBJ1-6; no definite D call. Germline V CDR1 and CDR2: MNHEY, SVGAGI. The CDR3 has 15 amino acids. V lost 6 bases, J lost 9 bases, and 18 bases lay in between. The CDR3 DNA follows: TGTGCCAGCAGGGGTCAGGTGTCGCAAAGTTCACCCCTCCACTTT. It is translated as CASRGQVSQSSPLHF.

J is TRBJ2-1 and V is TRBV3-1 (or the pseudogene TRBV3-2), with D unresolved. Germline V gives CDR1 LGHDT, CDR2 YNNKEL (reference sequence). The CDR3 is made up of 15 amino acids. The V and J ends lost 4 bases and 9 bases respectively, with 19 bases between them. CDR3 in amino acids: CASSLPGTSTVEQFF. The CDR3 nucleotides read TGTGCCAGCAGCCTTCCTGGAACTTCGACTGTTGAGCAGTTCTTC.

This chain joins TRBV12-5 and TRBJ2-3; D is possibly TRBD1 (6 bases). Trimming removed 3 bases at V and 9 bases at J, with 16 bases between. Germline assignment: CDR1 LGHNT and CDR2 FRNRAP. The CDR3 is 14 amino acids. The CDR3 is CASGLTGTHGTQYF. CDR3 bases: TGTGCTAGTGGTTTAACAGGGACACATGGGACGCAGTATTTT.